These T cell receptor beta chains were read from a single sample in a study of T and B cells in COVID-19 patients. TCRdb passed the multiplex PCR reads through MiXCR, listing each CDR3 protein once. The sample shows roughly 15,000 distinct CDR3 sequences, more than 25% of them seen only once. The sample was blood. The receptors were sampled from a human donor who had recovered from COVID-19. The CDR3 runs from the conserved cysteine through the conserved F or W. D genes are given only for firm matches. Part of the rows lack a size; the others show once, few, many or a class for expanded clones.

.	TRBV10-3	16	TRBD1	TRBJ2-3	CAISYRWGQGTDTQYF	TGTGCCATCAGTTATCGATGGGGACAGGGAACAGATACGCAGTATTTT
.	TRBV5-1	18	.	TRBJ2-1	CASSLAPSGAKGGDEQFF	TGCGCCAGCAGCCTTGCCCCCTCCGGGGCCAAGGGCGGGGATGAGCAGTTCTTC
.	TRBV29-1	12	.	TRBJ2-5	CSVGGRQETQYF	TGCAGCGTTGGGGGCAGGCAAGAGACCCAGTACTTC
.	TRBV29-1	18	TRBD1	TRBJ1-1	CSALLPFDRGREGTEAFF	TGCAGCGCCCTACTACCCTTCGACAGGGGGCGCGAGGGCACTGAAGCTTTCTTT
many	TRBV11-1	13	.	TRBJ1-5	CASSSSGGQPQHF	TGTGCCAGCAGCTCAAGTGGGGGGCAGCCCCAGCATTTT
.	TRBV6-1	16	TRBD1	TRBJ1-5	CASSPLRQGVSQPQHF	TGTGCCAGCAGTCCCCTCCGACAGGGGGTAAGTCAGCCCCAGCATTTT
few	TRBV19	15	.	TRBJ2-5	CASSIDLGAQETQYF	TGTGCCAGTAGTATAGATCTCGGGGCTCAAGAGACCCAGTACTTC
few	TRBV6-1	15	TRBD1	TRBJ2-7	CASSERTGYYSVQYF	TGTGCCAGCAGTGAAAGGACAGGGTATTATTCGGTGCAGTACTTC
.	TRBV6-2/TRBV6-3	16	TRBD2	TRBJ2-7	CASTRASGGSSYEQYF	TGTGCCAGTACCCGGGCTAGCGGGGGGTCATCCTACGAGCAGTACTTC
.	TRBV13	14	.	TRBJ1-1	CASIARTANTEAFF	TGTGCCAGCATAGCCCGGACAGCGAACACTGAAGCTTTCTTT
few	TRBV6-5	15	TRBD1	TRBJ2-1	CASSYRDRGYNEQFF	TGTGCCAGCAGTTACCGGGACAGGGGATACAATGAGCAGTTCTTC
once	TRBV5-6	15	.	TRBJ2-6	CASSLGGSGANVLTF	TGTGCCAGCAGCTTAGGAGGGTCTGGGGCCAACGTCCTGACTTTC
.	TRBV20-1	15	TRBD2	TRBJ2-1	CSARDPSGRDNEQFF	TGCAGTGCTAGAGATCCTAGCGGGAGGGACAATGAGCAGTTCTTC
medium-sized	TRBV29-1	12	.	TRBJ2-2	CSGIGGTGELFF	TGCAGCGGCATTGGGGGCACCGGGGAGCTGTTTTTT
.	TRBV6-5	13	.	TRBJ1-1	CASSYKRTAEAFF	TGTGCCAGCAGTTACAAGAGGACGGCTGAAGCTTTCTTT
.	TRBV19	15	.	TRBJ2-1	CASSYRDARGDEQFF	TGTGCCAGTAGTTATAGGGACGCGAGGGGTGATGAGCAGTTCTTC
many	TRBV6-2/TRBV6-3	11	.	TRBJ2-1	CAAGALNEQFF	TGTGCAGCGGGTGCCTTAAATGAGCAGTTCTTC
.	TRBV29-1	15	.	TRBJ1-5	CSVEVQGDFNQPQHF	TGCAGCGTTGAGGTCCAAGGAGATTTTAATCAGCCCCAGCATTTT
few	TRBV18	12	.	TRBJ2-7	CASSPSSGLQYF	TGTGCCAGCTCACCATCTTCGGGGCTGCAGTACTTC
medium-sized	TRBV19	14	TRBD2	TRBJ2-7	CASSNRGRSDEQYF	TGTGCCAGTAGTAACCGCGGGAGGTCTGACGAGCAGTACTTC
many	TRBV19	16	.	TRBJ1-5	CASNKNQGFGNQPQHF	TGTGCCAGTAATAAAAATCAAGGGTTCGGCAATCAGCCCCAGCATTTT
.	TRBV12-3/TRBV12-4	12	.	TRBJ1-5	CASRNRNQPQHF	TGTGCCAGCAGGAACAGGAATCAGCCCCAGCATTTT
.	TRBV7-6	13	.	TRBJ1-1	CASSLVPEAEAFF	TGTGCCAGCAGCTTAGTACCGGAGGCTGAAGCTTTCTTT
.	TRBV20-1	14	.	TRBJ2-6	CSASYSSGANVLTF	TGCAGTGCTAGTTACAGCTCTGGGGCCAACGTCCTGACTTTC
many	TRBV18	15	.	TRBJ1-4	CASSPRRGTNEKLFF	TGTGCCAGCTCACCACGGAGGGGAACTAATGAAAAACTGTTTTTT
few	TRBV18	14	.	TRBJ1-1	CASSPRQVNTEAFF	TGTGCCAGCTCACCACGACAGGTGAACACTGAAGCTTTCTTT
.	TRBV30	15	.	TRBJ1-5	CAWSVGGRTNQPQHF	TGTGCCTGGAGTGTAGGCGGCAGAACAAATCAGCCCCAGCATTTT
many	TRBV6-5	17	.	TRBJ2-3	CASSYSIGGISTDTQYF	TGTGCCAGCAGTTACTCGATAGGGGGGATAAGCACAGATACGCAGTATTTT
once	TRBV5-6	14	TRBD1	TRBJ1-2	CASSSGGQNYGYTF	TGTGCCAGCAGCTCAGGGGGCCAAAACTATGGCTACACCTTC
many	TRBV6-1	14	.	TRBJ2-1	CASSEDRARSQQFF	TGTGCCAGCAGTGAAGACAGGGCCCGGAGTCAGCAGTTCTTC
many	TRBV6-2/TRBV6-3	15	.	TRBJ2-1	CASSGARGSYNEQFF	TGTGCCAGCAGTGGCGCAAGGGGCTCCTACAATGAGCAGTTCTTC
.	TRBV28	11	.	TRBJ1-1	CASRSGTEAFF	TGTGCCAGCAGAAGCGGGACTGAAGCTTTCTTT
few	TRBV5-4	11	.	TRBJ2-5	CASSSQETQYF	TGTGCCAGCAGCTCCCAAGAGACCCAGTACTTC
once	TRBV4-1	15	.	TRBJ2-2	CASSQARVSTGELFF	TGCGCCAGCAGCCAAGCCAGGGTGAGCACCGGGGAGCTGTTTTTT
.	TRBV18	13	.	TRBJ1-1	CASSPKVSTEAFF	TGTGCCAGCTCACCGAAAGTGAGCACTGAAGCTTTCTTT